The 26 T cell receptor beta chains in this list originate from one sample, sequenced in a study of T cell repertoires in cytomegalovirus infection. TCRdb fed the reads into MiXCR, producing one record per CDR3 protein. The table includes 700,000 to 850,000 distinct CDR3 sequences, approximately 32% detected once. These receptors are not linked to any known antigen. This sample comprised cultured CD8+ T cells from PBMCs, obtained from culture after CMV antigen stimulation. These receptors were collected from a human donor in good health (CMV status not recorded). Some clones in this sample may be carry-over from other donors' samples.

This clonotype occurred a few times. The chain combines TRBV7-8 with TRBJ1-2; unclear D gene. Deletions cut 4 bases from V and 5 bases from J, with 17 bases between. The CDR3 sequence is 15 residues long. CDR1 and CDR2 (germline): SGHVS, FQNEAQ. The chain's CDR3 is CASSYGRPDVYGYTF. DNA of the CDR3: TGTGCCAGCAGCTACGGGAGACCCGACGTATATGGCTACACCTTC. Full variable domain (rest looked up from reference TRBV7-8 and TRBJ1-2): GAGVSQSPRYKVAKRGQDVALRCDPISGHVSLFWYQQALGQGPEFLTYFQNEAQLDKSGLPSDRFFAERPEGSVSTLKIQRTQQEDSAVYLCASSYGRPDVYGYTFGSGTRLTVV.

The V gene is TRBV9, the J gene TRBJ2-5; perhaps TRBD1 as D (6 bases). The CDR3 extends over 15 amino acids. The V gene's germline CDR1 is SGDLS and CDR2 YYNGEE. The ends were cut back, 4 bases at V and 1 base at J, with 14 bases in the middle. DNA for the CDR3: TGTGCCAGCAGCTATCCCCCGGACAGCCAAGAGACCCAGTACTTC. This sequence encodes CASSYPPDSQETQYF. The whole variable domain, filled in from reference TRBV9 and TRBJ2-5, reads DSGVTQTPKHLITATGQRVTLRCSPRSGDLSVYWYQQSLDQGLQFLIQYYNGEERAKGNILERFSAQQFPDLHSELNLSSLELGDSALYFCASSYPPDSQETQYFGPGTRLLVL.

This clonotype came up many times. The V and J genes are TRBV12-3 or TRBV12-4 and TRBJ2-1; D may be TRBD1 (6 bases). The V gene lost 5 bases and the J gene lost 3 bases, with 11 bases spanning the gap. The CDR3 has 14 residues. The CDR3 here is CASSGNRDYNEQFF. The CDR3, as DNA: TGTGCCAGCAGTGGGAACAGGGACTACAATGAGCAGTTCTTC.

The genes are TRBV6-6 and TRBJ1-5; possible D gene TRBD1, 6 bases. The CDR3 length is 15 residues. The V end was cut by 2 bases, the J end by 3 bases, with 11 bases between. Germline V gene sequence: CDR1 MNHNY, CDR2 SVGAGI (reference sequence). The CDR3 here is CASSYGTRANQPQHF. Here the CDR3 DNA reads TGTGCCAGCAGTTACGGGACAAGGGCCAATCAGCCCCAGCATTTT.

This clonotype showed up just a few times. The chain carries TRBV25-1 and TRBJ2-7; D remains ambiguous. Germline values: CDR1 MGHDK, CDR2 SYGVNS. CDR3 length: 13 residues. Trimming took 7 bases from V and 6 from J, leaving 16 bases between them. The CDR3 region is CASIGPQGREQYV. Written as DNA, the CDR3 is TGTGCCAGCATTGGGCCCCAAGGGCGCGAGCAGTACGTC.

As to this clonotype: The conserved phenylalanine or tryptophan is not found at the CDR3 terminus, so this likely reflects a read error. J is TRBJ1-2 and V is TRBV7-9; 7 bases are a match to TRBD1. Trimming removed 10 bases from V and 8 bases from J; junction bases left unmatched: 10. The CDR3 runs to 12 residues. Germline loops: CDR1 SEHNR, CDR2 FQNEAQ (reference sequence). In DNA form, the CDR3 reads TGTGCCACCACGACAGGGTTGGAAGGCTACACCATC. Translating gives CATTTGLEGYTI.

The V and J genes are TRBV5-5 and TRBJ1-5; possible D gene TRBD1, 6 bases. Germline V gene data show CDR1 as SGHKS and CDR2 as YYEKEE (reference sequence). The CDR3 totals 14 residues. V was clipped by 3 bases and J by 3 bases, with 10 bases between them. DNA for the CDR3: TGTGCCAGCAGCTCCAGGGGCGCCAATCAGCCCCAGCATTTT. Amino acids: CASSSRGANQPQHF.

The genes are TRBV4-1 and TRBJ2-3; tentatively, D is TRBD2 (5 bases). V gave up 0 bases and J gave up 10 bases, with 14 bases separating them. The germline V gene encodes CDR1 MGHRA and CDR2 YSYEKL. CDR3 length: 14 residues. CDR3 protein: CASSQDLALSPQYF. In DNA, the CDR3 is TGCGCCAGCAGCCAAGATCTAGCTCTCTCACCGCAGTATTTT.

As DNA, the CDR3 is TGTGCCAGCAGCCAATCCGGGACAGCTAACACCGGGGAGCTGTTTTTT. It specifies CASSQSGTANTGELFF. The J gene is TRBJ2-2, the V gene TRBV3-1; 7 positions agree with TRBD1. The CDR3 contains 16 residues. Trimming removed 2 bases from V and 2 bases from J; junction bases left unmatched: 5. The germline CDR1 and CDR2 sequences are LGHDT and YNNKEL (reference sequence). Using reference TRBV3-1 and TRBJ2-2 for the parts outside the CDR3, the full variable domain is DTAVSQTPKYLVTQMGNDKSIKCEQNLGHDTMYWYKQDSKKFLKIMFSYNNKELIINETVPNRFSPKSPDKAHLNLHINSLELGDSAVYFCASSQSGTANTGELFFGEGSRLTVL.

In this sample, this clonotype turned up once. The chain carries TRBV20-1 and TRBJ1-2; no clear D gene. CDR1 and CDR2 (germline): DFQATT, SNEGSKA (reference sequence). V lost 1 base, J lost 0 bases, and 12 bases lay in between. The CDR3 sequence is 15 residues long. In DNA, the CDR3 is TGCAGTGCTAGAGGCCAAGAGGCTACTAACTATGGCTACACCTTC. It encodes CSARGQEATNYGYTF.

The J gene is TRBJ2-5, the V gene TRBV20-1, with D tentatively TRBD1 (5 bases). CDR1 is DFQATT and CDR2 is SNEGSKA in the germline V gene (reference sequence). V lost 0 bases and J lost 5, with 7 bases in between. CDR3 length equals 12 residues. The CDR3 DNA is TGCAGTGCTAGAGACAGGGTTGAGACCCAGTACTTC. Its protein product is CSARDRVETQYF.

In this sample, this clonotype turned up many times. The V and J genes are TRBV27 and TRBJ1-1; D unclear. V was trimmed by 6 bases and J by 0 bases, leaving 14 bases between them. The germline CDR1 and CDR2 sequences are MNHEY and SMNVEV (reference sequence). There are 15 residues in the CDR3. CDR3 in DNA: TGTGCCAGCAGCTTAAGTGGCCGAATGAACACTGAAGCTTTCTTT. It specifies CASSLSGRMNTEAFF.

The CDR3, as DNA: TGTGCCACCAGTGCCGGGGGAGAGACCCAGTACTTC. Translating gives CATSAGGETQYF. The chain combines TRBV24-1 with TRBJ2-5; maybe TRBD2 (6 bases). Germline CDR1 KGHDR, CDR2 SFDVKD. The CDR3 extends over 12 amino acids. Trimming pared 5 bases from V and 4 bases from J, leaving 7 bases between.

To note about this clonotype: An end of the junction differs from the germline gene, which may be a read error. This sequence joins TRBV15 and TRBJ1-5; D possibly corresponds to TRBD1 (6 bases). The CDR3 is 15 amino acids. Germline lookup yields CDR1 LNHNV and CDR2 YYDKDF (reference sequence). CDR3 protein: CATRGDNLRNQPQHF. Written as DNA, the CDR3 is TGTGCCACCAGGGGGGACAACCTACGCAATCAGCCCCAACATTTT.

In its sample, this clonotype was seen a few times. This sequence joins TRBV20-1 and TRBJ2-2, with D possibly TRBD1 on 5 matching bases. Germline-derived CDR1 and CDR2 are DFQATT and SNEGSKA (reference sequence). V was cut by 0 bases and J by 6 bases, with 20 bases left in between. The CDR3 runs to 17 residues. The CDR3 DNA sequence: TGCAGTGCTAGAGATTACCTTCAGGGCGATAACCCCGGGGAGCTGTTTTTT. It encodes CSARDYLQGDNPGELFF.

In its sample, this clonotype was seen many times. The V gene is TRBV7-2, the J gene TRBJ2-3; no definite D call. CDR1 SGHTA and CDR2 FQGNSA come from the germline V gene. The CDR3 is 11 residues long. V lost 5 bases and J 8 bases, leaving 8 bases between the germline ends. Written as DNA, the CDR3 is TGTGCCAGCAGCGCCTCTGGTACGCAGTATTTT. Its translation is CASSASGTQYF.

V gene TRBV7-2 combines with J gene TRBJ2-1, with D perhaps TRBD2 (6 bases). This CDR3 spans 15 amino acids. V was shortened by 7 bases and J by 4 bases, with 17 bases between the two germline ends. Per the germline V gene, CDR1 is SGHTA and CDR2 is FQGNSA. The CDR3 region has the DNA TGTGCCAGCATACTGGGGGGTCCCTTATACAATGAGCAGTTCTTC. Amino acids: CASILGGPLYNEQFF.

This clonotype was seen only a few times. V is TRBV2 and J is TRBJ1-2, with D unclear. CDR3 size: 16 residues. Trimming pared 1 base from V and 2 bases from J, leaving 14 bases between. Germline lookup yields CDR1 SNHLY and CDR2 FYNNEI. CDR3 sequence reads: CASSEVSPPRNYGYTF. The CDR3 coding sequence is TGTGCCAGCAGTGAAGTATCCCCGCCGCGGAACTATGGCTACACCTTC.

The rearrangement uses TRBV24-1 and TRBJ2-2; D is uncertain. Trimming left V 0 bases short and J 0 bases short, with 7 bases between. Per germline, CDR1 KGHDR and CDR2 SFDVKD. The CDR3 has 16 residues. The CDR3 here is CATSDLGMSNTGELFF. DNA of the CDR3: TGTGCCACCAGTGATTTGGGGATGTCGAACACCGGGGAGCTGTTTTTT.

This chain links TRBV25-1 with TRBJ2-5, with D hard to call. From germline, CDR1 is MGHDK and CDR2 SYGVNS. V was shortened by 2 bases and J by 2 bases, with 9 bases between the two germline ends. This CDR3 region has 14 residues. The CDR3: CASSEGGSQETQYF. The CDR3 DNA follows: TGTGCCAGCAGTGAAGGTGGAAGTCAAGAGACCCAGTACTTC.

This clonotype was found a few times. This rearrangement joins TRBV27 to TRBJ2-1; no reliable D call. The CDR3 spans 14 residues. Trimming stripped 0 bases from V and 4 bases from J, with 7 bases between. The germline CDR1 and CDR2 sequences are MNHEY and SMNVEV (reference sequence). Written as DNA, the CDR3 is TGTGCCAGCAGTTTATCAGCCGGATACAATGAGCAGTTCTTC. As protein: CASSLSAGYNEQFF.

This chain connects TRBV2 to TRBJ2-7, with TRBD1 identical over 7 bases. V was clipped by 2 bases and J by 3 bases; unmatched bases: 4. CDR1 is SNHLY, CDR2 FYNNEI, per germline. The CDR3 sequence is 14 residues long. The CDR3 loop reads CASSERTGFYEQYF. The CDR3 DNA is TGTGCCAGCAGTGAACGGACAGGCTTCTACGAGCAGTACTTC.

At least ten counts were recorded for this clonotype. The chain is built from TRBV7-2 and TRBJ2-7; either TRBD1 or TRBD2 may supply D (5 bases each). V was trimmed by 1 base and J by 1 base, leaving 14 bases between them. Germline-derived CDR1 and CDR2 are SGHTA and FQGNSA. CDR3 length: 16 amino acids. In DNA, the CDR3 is TGTGCCAGCAGCTTAGGAGGGGTGGCCTCATCCTACGAGCAGTACGTC. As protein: CASSLGGVASSYEQYV.

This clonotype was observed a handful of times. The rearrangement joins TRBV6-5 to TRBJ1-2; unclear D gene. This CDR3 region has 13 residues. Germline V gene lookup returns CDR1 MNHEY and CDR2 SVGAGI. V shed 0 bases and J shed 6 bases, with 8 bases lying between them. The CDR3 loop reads CASSYSSSHGYTF. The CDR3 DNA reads TGTGCCAGCAGTTACTCGTCTAGCCATGGCTACACCTTC.

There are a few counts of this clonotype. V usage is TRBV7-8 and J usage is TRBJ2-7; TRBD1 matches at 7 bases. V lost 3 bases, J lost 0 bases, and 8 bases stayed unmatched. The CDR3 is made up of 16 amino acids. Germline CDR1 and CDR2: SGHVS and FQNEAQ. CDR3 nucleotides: TGTGCCAGCAGCTTTGCCGGGACAGCGAACTCCTACGAGCAGTACTTC. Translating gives CASSFAGTANSYEQYF.

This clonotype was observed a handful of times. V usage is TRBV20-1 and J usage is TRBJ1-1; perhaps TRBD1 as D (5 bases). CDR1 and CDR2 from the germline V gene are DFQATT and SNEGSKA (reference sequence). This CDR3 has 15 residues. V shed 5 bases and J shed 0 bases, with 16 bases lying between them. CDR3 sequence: CSAPSGGALNTEAFF. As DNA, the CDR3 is TGCAGTGCTCCCAGTGGCGGGGCCTTGAACACTGAAGCTTTCTTT.